The entry below gives a single T cell receptor (beta chain) sequence along with its context. The source of the sample is a study of blood T cell repertoires in COVID-19. Assay used: immunoSEQ multiplex PCR; TCRdb lists only in-frame clones, some missing. Of 200,000 to 250,000 clones detected, about nine tenths appear once; the ten largest clones hold about 6.5%. The germline gives CDR1 SGHRS, CDR2 YFSETQ. This CDR3 has 18 amino acids. Between the trimmed V and J ends, which lost 6 bases and 4 bases, there was a span of 26 bases. The TCR originated in a man aged 55 to 69 who had recovered from COVID-19. V and J are TRBV5-1 and TRBJ2-1, with D possibly being TRBD1 (6 bases). Sequencing was done on a sample of peripheral blood. The CDR3 region has the DNA TGCGCCAGCAACCCATCAACTGGACAGTGGGGGTGGTACAATGAGCAGTTCTTC. Translation: CASNPSTGQWGWYNEQFF.